A single sample gave rise to the 13 T cell receptor beta chains below, sequenced in a study of identical twins. TCRdb reprocessed the 5' RACE reads with MiXCR, giving one entry per CDR3 protein. The sample carries 500,000 to 550,000 distinct CDR3 sequences, under 25% recorded once. These records were also assigned to another study, of yellow fever vaccine responses in identical twins.

Sequencing used CD4+ T cells sorted from blood. The receptors were sampled from a woman in her late teens or twenties in good health.

The V call is TRBV19, the J call TRBJ1-1, with 7 bases lining up with TRBD1. J was trimmed by 0 bases and V by 7 bases; bases with no gene match: 11. The CDR3 is made up of 16 amino acids. Germline CDR1 reads LNHDA; CDR2 reads SQIVND (reference sequence). CDR3 in DNA: TGTGCCAGTACCTCCTCAAGGGGGCACATGAACACTGAAGCTTTCTTT. This translates into CASTSSRGHMNTEAFF.

This clonotype was seen a handful of times. This chain joins TRBV7-9 and TRBJ1-1; D remains ambiguous. The V and J ends lost 5 bases and 3 bases respectively, with 10 bases between them. Germline V gene lookup returns CDR1 SEHNR and CDR2 FQNEAQ (reference sequence). The CDR3 loop spans 13 amino acids. The CDR3 DNA sequence: TGTGCCAGCAGCATCCCCCAGGACACTGAAGCTTTCTTT. Protein: CASSIPQDTEAFF.

The sample holds a few counts of this clonotype. The chain employs TRBV12-3 or TRBV12-4 and TRBJ1-2, with 9 bases aligning to TRBD1. This CDR3 is 15 amino acids long. V lost 5 bases, J lost 2 bases, and 6 bases stayed unmatched. CDR3 in amino acids: CASSDRGGRNYGYTF. The CDR3 DNA follows: TGTGCCAGCAGTGACAGGGGGGGTAGGAACTATGGCTACACCTTC.

V is TRBV18 and J is TRBJ2-3, with 9 bases lining up with TRBD2. Germline CDR1 and CDR2: KGHSH and LQKENI. The CDR3 consists of 16 residues. The trim removed 3 bases at V and 1 base at J, leaving 5 bases unmatched. The CDR3 sequence: CASSPLKRGGTDTQYF. CDR3 DNA sequence: TGTGCCAGCTCACCCCTAAAGCGGGGGGGCACAGATACGCAGTATTTT.

The chain combines TRBV19 with TRBJ2-7; D is possibly TRBD1 (6 bases). The CDR3 loop spans 13 amino acids. The V end lost 5 bases, the J end lost 5 bases, and 13 bases lay between the germline ends. Germline V gene sequence: CDR1 LNHDA, CDR2 SQIVND (reference sequence). DNA for the CDR3: TGTGCCAGTAGTTTGAGGGGGTACAACGAGCAGTACTTC. This sequence encodes CASSLRGYNEQYF.

This sequence joins TRBV7-8 and TRBJ2-2; D tentatively reads TRBD1 or TRBD2 (5 bases each). The V end was cut by 5 bases, the J end by 5 bases, with 15 bases between. CDR3 length equals 15 residues. The germline CDR1 and CDR2 sequences are SGHVS and FQNEAQ. Written as DNA, the CDR3 is TGTGCCAGCAGCGAAGGGGCCGACTATACCGGGGAGCTGTTTTTT. Its protein product is CASSEGADYTGELFF.

This clonotype was picked up a small number of times. V and J are TRBV7-2 and TRBJ2-7; D gene uncertain. The germline V gene has CDR1 SGHTA and CDR2 FQGNSA. Trimming removed 2 bases at V and 2 bases at J, with 4 bases between. The CDR3 totals 12 residues. The CDR3 bases are TGTGCCAGCAGCTTATTAGCCTACGAGCAGTACTTC. Its protein is CASSLLAYEQYF.

The chain employs TRBV5-1 and TRBJ2-3; TRBD1 matches 8 bases. The J segment lost 1 base and the V segment lost 2 bases, leaving 6 bases of the junction unmatched. Germline CDR1 and CDR2: SGHRS and YFSETQ. The CDR3 consists of 16 residues. Here the CDR3 reads CASSFQGAGGTDTQYF. The DNA for the CDR3 is TGCGCCAGCAGCTTCCAGGGGGCTGGGGGCACAGATACGCAGTATTTT.

DNA of the CDR3: TGTGCCAGCAGCCGGGAGAGAGAAGAGACCCAGTACTTC. Its protein product is CASSREREETQYF. This rearrangement joins TRBV7-9 to TRBJ2-5, with D tentatively TRBD2 (6 bases). The V gene's germline CDR1 is SEHNR and CDR2 FQNEAQ (reference sequence). The CDR3 consists of 13 residues. V was clipped by 5 bases and J by 3 bases, with 10 bases between them. Using reference TRBV7-9 and TRBJ2-5 for the parts outside the CDR3, the full variable domain is DTGVSQNPRHKITKRGQNVTFRCDPISEHNRLYWYRQTLGQGPEFLTYFQNEAQLEKSRLLSDRFSAERPKGSFSTLEIQRTEQGDSAMYLCASSREREETQYFGPGTRLLVL.

This clonotype was counted between two and nine times. The genes are TRBV27 and TRBJ1-4; D perhaps matches TRBD1 (6 bases). V was pared by 6 bases and J by 2 bases, with 16 bases between. Looked up from germline, CDR1 is MNHEY and CDR2 is SMNVEV (reference sequence). This CDR3 region has 16 residues. The CDR3 reads CASRAISGATNEKLFF. In DNA form, the CDR3 reads TGTGCCAGCAGAGCCATATCAGGGGCTACTAATGAAAAACTGTTTTTT.

In its sample, this clonotype was seen a few times. V gene TRBV24-1 combines with J gene TRBJ2-1, with no clear D. This CDR3 is built from 14 residues. Germline values: CDR1 KGHDR, CDR2 SFDVKD. The germline V and J ends were trimmed by 1 base and 9 bases, with 12 bases remaining between them. The CDR3 reads CATSDFWGKGEQFF. The CDR3, as DNA: TGTGCCACCAGTGATTTTTGGGGAAAGGGTGAGCAGTTCTTC.

The chain has TRBV2 and TRBJ1-5, with D unclear. The V and J ends lost 7 bases and 0 bases respectively, with 13 bases between them. Germline CDR1 reads SNHLY; CDR2 reads FYNNEI. The CDR3 consists of 15 residues. The CDR3 loop is CASMEDGISNQPQHF. CDR3 nucleotides: TGTGCCAGCATGGAGGACGGCATTAGCAATCAGCCCCAGCATTTT.

This clonotype was seen a few times. This chain uses TRBV3-1 with TRBJ1-5; D is uncertain. This CDR3 has 15 amino acids. V lost 0 bases and J lost 0, with 6 bases in between. Germline CDR1 reads LGHDT; CDR2 reads YNNKEL (reference sequence). The CDR3 spells CASSQDTNSNQPQHF. DNA for the CDR3: TGTGCCAGCAGCCAAGATACGAATAGCAATCAGCCCCAGCATTTT.